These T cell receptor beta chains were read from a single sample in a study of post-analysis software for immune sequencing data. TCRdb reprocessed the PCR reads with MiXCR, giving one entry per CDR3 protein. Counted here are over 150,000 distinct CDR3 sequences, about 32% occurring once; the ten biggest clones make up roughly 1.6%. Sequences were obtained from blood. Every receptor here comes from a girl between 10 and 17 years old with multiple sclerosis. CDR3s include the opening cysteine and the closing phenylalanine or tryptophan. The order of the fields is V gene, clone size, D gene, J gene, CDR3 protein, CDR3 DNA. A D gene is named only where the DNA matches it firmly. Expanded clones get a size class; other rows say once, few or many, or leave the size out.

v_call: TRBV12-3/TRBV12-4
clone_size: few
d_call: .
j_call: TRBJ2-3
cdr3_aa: CASTLRGLNTDTQYF
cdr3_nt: TGTGCCAGCACTCTCCGGGGACTCAACACAGATACGCAGTATTTT

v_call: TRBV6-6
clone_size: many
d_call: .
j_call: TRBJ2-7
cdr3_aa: CASRPTGIAYEQYF
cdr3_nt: TGTGCCAGCAGACCCACAGGGATCGCCTACGAGCAGTACTTC

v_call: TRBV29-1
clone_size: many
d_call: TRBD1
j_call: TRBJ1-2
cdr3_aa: CSAFSGGSEGYTF
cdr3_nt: TGCAGCGCATTTTCAGGGGGCTCGGAGGGCTACACCTTC

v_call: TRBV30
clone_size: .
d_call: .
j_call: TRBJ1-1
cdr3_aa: CAWSADKNTEAFF
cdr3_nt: TGTGCCTGGAGTGCGGACAAGAACACTGAAGCTTTCTTT

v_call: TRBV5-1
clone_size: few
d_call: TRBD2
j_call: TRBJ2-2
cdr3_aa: CASSSRLAGGPDTGELFF
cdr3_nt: TGCGCCAGCAGCTCCCGACTAGCGGGAGGGCCCGACACCGGGGAGCTGTTTTTT

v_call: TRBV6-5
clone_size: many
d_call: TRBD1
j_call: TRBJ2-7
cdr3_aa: CASRKGQGFYEQYF
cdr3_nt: TGTGCCAGCCGCAAGGGACAGGGGTTTTACGAGCAGTACTTC

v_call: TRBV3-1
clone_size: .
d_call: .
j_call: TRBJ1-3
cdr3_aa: CASSQLSGNTIYF
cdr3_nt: TGTGCCAGCAGCCAGCTCTCTGGAAACACCATATATTTT

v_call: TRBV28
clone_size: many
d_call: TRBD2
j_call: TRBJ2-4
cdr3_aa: CASSPPGGGENIQYF
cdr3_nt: TGTGCCAGCAGTCCCCCGGGGGGTGGTGAAAACATTCAGTACTTC

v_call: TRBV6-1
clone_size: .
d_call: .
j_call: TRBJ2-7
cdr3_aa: CAGSELPIYEQYF
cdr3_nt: TGTGCCGGCAGCGAACTCCCCATCTACGAGCAGTACTTC

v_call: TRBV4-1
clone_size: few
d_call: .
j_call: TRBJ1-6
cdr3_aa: CASSQGEGIPLNSPLHF
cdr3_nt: TGCGCCAGCAGCCAAGGGGAGGGAATTCCCTTAAATTCACCCCTCCACTTT

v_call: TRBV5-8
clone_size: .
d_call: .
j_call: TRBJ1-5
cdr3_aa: CASSLDRENQPQHF
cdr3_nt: TGTGCCAGCAGCTTGGACAGGGAGAATCAGCCCCAGCATTTT

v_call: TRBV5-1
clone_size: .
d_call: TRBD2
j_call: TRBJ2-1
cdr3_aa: CASSLGLAGGLGQFF
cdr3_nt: TGCGCCAGCAGCCTCGGACTAGCGGGAGGGCTCGGGCAGTTCTTC

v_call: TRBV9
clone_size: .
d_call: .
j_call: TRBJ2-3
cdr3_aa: CASSVRDVSTDTQYF
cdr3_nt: TGTGCCAGCAGCGTACGGGACGTCAGCACAGATACGCAGTATTTT

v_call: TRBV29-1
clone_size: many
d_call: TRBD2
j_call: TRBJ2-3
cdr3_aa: CSTRSGRTDTQYF
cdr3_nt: TGCAGCACCCGTAGCGGGAGGACAGATACGCAGTATTTT

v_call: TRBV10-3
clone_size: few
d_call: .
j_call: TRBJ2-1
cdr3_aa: CAVNRGGEQFF
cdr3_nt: TGTGCCGTCAACAGGGGAGGTGAGCAGTTCTTC

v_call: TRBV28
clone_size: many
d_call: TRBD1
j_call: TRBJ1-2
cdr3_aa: CASFQTGGGGYTF
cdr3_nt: TGTGCCAGCTTTCAGACAGGGGGCGGAGGCTACACCTTC